Below, one T cell receptor (beta chain) is given with its context. The antigen remains unidentified. Sequenced by immunoSEQ multiplex PCR; TCRdb stores in-frame clones only, minus some. This sample has 20,000 to 25,000 clones, with about 90% found just once. The CDR3 length is 15 residues. V was pared by 5 bases and J by 1 base, with 14 bases between. Per germline, CDR1 SGHTA and CDR2 FQGNSA. This entry comes from a study of T cells in localized non-small cell lung cancer. Study outcomes and limitations: The study sequenced only one region of the tumor. As a result, intratumor heterogeneity could not be excluded and remains possible. Exceeding tumor, uninvolved adjacent lung had the highest T cell clonality.

The rearrangement links TRBV7-2 to TRBJ2-5; TRBD1 is a possible D gene (6 bases). The receptor was isolated from a male donor aged 60 or older with stage I squamous cell lung carcinoma. Here the sequenced sample was peripheral blood, taken before any cancer treatment. The chain's CDR3 is CASSPGQTGQETQYF. The CDR3 region has the DNA TGTGCCAGCAGCCCTGGCCAGACAGGCCAAGAGACCCAGTACTTC.